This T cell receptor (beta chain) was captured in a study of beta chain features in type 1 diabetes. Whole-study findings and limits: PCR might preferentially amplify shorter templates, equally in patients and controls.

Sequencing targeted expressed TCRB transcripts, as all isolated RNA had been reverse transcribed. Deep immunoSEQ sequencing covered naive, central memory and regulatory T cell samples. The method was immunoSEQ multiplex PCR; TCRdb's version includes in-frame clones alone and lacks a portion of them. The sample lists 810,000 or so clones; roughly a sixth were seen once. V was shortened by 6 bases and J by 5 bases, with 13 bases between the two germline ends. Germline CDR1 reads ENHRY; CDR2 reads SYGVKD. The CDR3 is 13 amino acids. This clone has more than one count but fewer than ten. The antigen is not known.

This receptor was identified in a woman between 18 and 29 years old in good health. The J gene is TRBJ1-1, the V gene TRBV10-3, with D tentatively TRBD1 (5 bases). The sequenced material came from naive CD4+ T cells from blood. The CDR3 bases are TGTGCCATCAGCCTGGGACTCGGGACTGAAGCTTTCTTT. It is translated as CAISLGLGTEAFF.